The 9 T cell receptor beta chains below come from one sample, sequenced in a study of cytomegalovirus exposure and HLA in healthy donors. 60 Vbeta and 13 Jbeta primers were used in PCR. Generated by immunoSEQ multiplex PCR, the TCRdb table keeps only in-frame clones and is missing some. The table records 180,000 or so clones, about 77% of them present only once. The sequencing input was PBMCs. The origin of the receptors is a female donor in good health and CMV-seronegative.

The chain is built from TRBV11-1 and TRBJ2-1; 8 bases align to TRBD2. The CDR3 has 16 amino acids. The germline gives CDR1 SGHAT, CDR2 FQDESV (reference sequence). Trimming at V came to 5 bases and at J to 6 bases, leaving 12 bases not matched to a gene. CDR3: CASSPPAGLVLNEQFF. CDR3 coding DNA: TGTGCCAGCAGCCCACCCGCGGGACTAGTCCTCAATGAGCAGTTCTTC.

The genes are TRBV5-1 and TRBJ2-3, with D uncertain. The germline gives CDR1 SGHRS, CDR2 YFSETQ. V lost 0 bases to trimming and J lost 4 bases, with 9 bases between them. This CDR3 is built from 14 residues. The CDR3 loop reads CASSLEHIADTQYF. The CDR3 DNA follows: TGCGCCAGCAGCTTGGAGCATATCGCAGATACGCAGTATTTT.

The J gene is TRBJ1-5, the V gene TRBV28; D not resolved. Germline loops: CDR1 MDHEN, CDR2 SYDVKM. The ends were cut back, 4 bases at V and 3 bases at J, with 10 bases in the middle. The CDR3 has 14 residues. DNA for the CDR3: TGTGCCAGCAGTTCAGACAACCACAATCAGCCCCAGCATTTT. Translated, it gives CASSSDNHNQPQHF.

The V call is TRBV7-6, the J call TRBJ2-3; 9 bases match TRBD2. Germline V gives CDR1 SGHVS, CDR2 FNYEAQ. There are 17 residues in the CDR3. With V trimmed by 1 base and J by 5 bases, 10 bases remained unmatched. The CDR3 reads CASSLDRSGGLVDTQYF. The CDR3 DNA reads TGTGCCAGCAGCTTAGATAGGAGCGGGGGGCTTGTAGATACGCAGTATTTT.

This clone has at least ten counts. The V call is TRBV6-1, the J call TRBJ1-3, with D tentatively TRBD1 (5 bases). V was pared by 2 bases and J by 4 bases, with 15 bases between. The CDR3 runs 16 residues. Germline values: CDR1 MNHNS, CDR2 SASEGT. This CDR3 is CASSEKMAAGGNTIYF. In DNA, the CDR3 is TGTGCCAGCAGTGAAAAGATGGCGGCAGGGGGAAACACCATATATTTT.

The gene calls are TRBV2 and TRBJ2-7; 10 bases line up with TRBD2. Germline V gives CDR1 SNHLY, CDR2 FYNNEI. The V segment lost 8 bases and the J segment 7 bases; nucleotides outside the gene matches: 8. The CDR3 is made up of 13 amino acids. Here the CDR3 DNA reads TGTGCCAGCTTGCTAGCGGGGGCGCGGGAGCAGTACTTC. It specifies CASLLAGAREQYF. Based on the CDR3 plus reference TRBV2 and TRBJ2-7, the full variable domain is EPEVTQTPSHQVTQMGQEVILRCVPISNHLYFYWYRQILGQKVEFLVSFYNNEISEKSEIFDDQFSVERPDGSNFTLKIRSTKLEDSAMYFCASLLAGAREQYFGPGTRLTVT.

V is TRBV14 and J is TRBJ1-5, with D hard to call. The CDR3 extends over 14 amino acids. Germline V gives CDR1 SGHDN, CDR2 FVKESK. V was shortened by 1 base and J by 5 bases, with 9 bases between the two germline ends. DNA for the CDR3: TGTGCCAGCAGCCAAGTCGGGTTAGATCAGCCCCAGCATTTT. Amino acid sequence: CASSQVGLDQPQHF.

In the case of this clone: An end of the junction differs from the germline gene, which may be a read error. The V gene is TRBV7-2, the J gene TRBJ2-7; weak D call: TRBD2 (7 bases). Germline V gene lookup returns CDR1 SGHTA and CDR2 FQGNSA. There are 13 residues in the CDR3. CDR3 residues: CASRHGGLNEQCF. The CDR3 nucleotides read TGTGCCAGCAGACACGGGGGGCTGAACGAGCAGTGCTTC.

V gene TRBV9 combines with J gene TRBJ2-5; TRBD2 aligns across 7 bases. Trimming took 0 bases from V and 4 from J; bases not matched to a gene: 3. CDR3 length: 14 residues. The germline V gene has CDR1 SGDLS and CDR2 YYNGEE. The CDR3 bases are TGTGCCAGCAGCGTAGGGGGGGGGTCAGAGACCCAGTACTTC. Its translation is CASSVGGGSETQYF.